Below, 15 T cell receptor beta chains from the same sample are listed, as sequenced in a study of T cells in Graves' hyperthyroidism and ophthalmopathy. Template material for amplifying TCR beta CDR3 regions consisted of RNA transcripts. During a first-round RT-PCR of the TCR CDR3, the HTBI primer set was used. TCRdb reprocessed the multiplex PCR reads via MiXCR and lists one record per CDR3 protein. The sample yields approximately 370,000 distinct CDR3 sequences, approximately 17% seen once. Material for sequencing was blood. These receptors were collected from a woman younger than 45 with Graves' hyperthyroidism that later progressed to Graves' ophthalmopathy.

This clonotype was detected ten times or more. This rearrangement joins TRBV5-8 to TRBJ2-2; TRBD2 matches 8 bases. The CDR3 is 14 amino acids. Germline trimming cut 4 bases from V and 5 bases from J; bases unmatched to any gene: 4. Germline V gives CDR1 SGHTS, CDR2 YDEGEE. The CDR3, as DNA: TGTGCCAGCAGCCGCGGGGGGAGGACCGGGGAGCTGTTTTTT. It codes for CASSRGGRTGELFF.

Regarding this clonotype: This may stem from a read error, because a much larger clone lies one nucleotide away. The CDR3 coding sequence is TGTGCCAGCTGGGAAGGACAGACGAAATACGGGCAGTACTTC. As protein: CASWEGQTKYGQYF. The chain carries TRBV7-8 and TRBJ2-7, with D perhaps TRBD1 (6 bases). CDR3 length equals 14 residues. The V gene's germline CDR1 is SGHVS and CDR2 FQNEAQ.

This clonotype was counted between two and nine times. This chain connects TRBV7-9 to TRBJ1-1, with D possibly being TRBD1 (5 bases). The germline gives CDR1 SEHNR, CDR2 FQNEAQ (reference sequence). Trimming pared 6 bases from V and 1 base from J, leaving 9 bases between. CDR3 length: 13 amino acids. The CDR3 is CASSKTENTEAFF. The CDR3 coding sequence is TGTGCCAGCAGTAAGACAGAGAACACTGAAGCTTTCTTT.

Details on this clonotype: The junction does not match germline at one end; this may be a read error. V is TRBV6-1 and J is TRBJ1-5, with 7 bases fitting TRBD1. Germline V lookup: CDR1 MNHNS, CDR2 SASEGT. The CDR3 totals 15 residues. CDR3 DNA: TGTGCCGGCAGCCCGGGACAGTATAGCAATCAGCCCCAGCATTTT. It yields the protein CAGSPGQYSNQPQHF.

The rearrangement uses TRBV2 and TRBJ1-1, with D unclear. The germline CDR1 and CDR2 sequences are SNHLY and FYNNEI. The ends were cut back, 8 bases at V and 8 bases at J, with 18 bases in the middle. The CDR3 is 13 amino acids. CDR3: CASGPQKAPEAFF. The CDR3, as DNA: TGTGCCAGCGGGCCGCAAAAGGCACCCGAAGCTTTCTTT.

This clonotype came up many times. This chain links TRBV28 with TRBJ2-5, with D perhaps TRBD1 or TRBD2 (5 bases each). V lost 3 bases and J lost 1, with 12 bases in between. Germline loops: CDR1 MDHEN, CDR2 SYDVKM. This CDR3 contains 15 residues. CDR3 coding DNA: TGTGCCAGCAGTTTCATGGGGGAACTCCAAGAGACCCAGTACTTC. Encoded protein: CASSFMGELQETQYF.

There are many counts of this clonotype. This chain uses TRBV2 with TRBJ2-3, with a tentative D call TRBD2 (5 bases). Trimming took off 6 bases at V and 6 bases at J, with 13 bases between the two ends. This CDR3 is built from 13 residues. Germline V lookup: CDR1 SNHLY, CDR2 FYNNEI. This CDR3 reads CASRDHLADTQYF. The CDR3 nucleotides read TGTGCCAGCAGGGACCATCTAGCCGATACGCAGTATTTT.

This chain joins TRBV27 and TRBJ2-7; TRBD2 agrees at 9 bases. J lost 0 bases, V lost 8 bases, and 5 bases had no gene match. The CDR3 contains 14 residues. Germline loops: CDR1 MNHEY, CDR2 SMNVEV (reference sequence). CDR3 in amino acids: CASGASGTSYEQYF. CDR3 bases: TGTGCCAGCGGCGCTAGCGGGACCTCCTACGAGCAGTACTTC.

Only a few counts were recorded for this clonotype. The chain joins TRBV27 to TRBJ1-2; weak D call: TRBD1 (5 bases). V lost 5 bases, J lost 7 bases, and 8 bases lay in between. The germline CDR1 and CDR2 sequences are MNHEY and SMNVEV (reference sequence). The CDR3 consists of 11 residues. The CDR3 loop is CASSGGAGYTF. CDR3 in DNA: TGTGCCAGCAGTGGCGGGGCTGGCTACACCTTC.

About this clonotype: This may come from a read error, since a much larger clone is one base off. The V and J genes are TRBV5-1 and TRBJ1-6; D is ambiguous. Germline V lookup: CDR1 SGHRS, CDR2 YFSETQ. The CDR3 length is 18 residues. CDR3 sequence reads: CASSLVGVSASYNSPPHF. The CDR3 bases are TGCGCCAGCAGCTTGGTGGGAGTTTCGGCATCCTATAATTCACCCCCCCACTTT.

This clonotype was detected once. The chain links TRBV4-1 to TRBJ2-1; 14 bases fit TRBD2. The germline gives CDR1 MGHRA, CDR2 YSYEKL. V shed 2 bases, J shed 6 bases, and the junction held 6 bases outside the gene matches. The CDR3 contains 17 residues. The CDR3 coding sequence is TGCGCCAGCAGCCAAAGACTAGCGGGGGGGATTCGCAATGAGCAGTTCTTC. Amino acid sequence: CASSQRLAGGIRNEQFF.

This clonotype has at least ten counts. The chain recombines TRBV28 with TRBJ2-5, with TRBD2 matching over 9 bases. Germline CDR1 and CDR2: MDHEN and SYDVKM. J was trimmed by 2 bases and V by 4 bases; bases with no gene match: 2. CDR3 length: 14 amino acids. The CDR3 is CASSSSGGQETQYF. The CDR3 DNA sequence: TGTGCCAGCAGTTCCAGCGGGGGGCAAGAGACCCAGTACTTC.

This clonotype has a count of ten or more. V and J are TRBV27 and TRBJ1-2; 11 bases are a match to TRBD1. V shed 5 bases and J 4 bases; nucleotides not matched to a gene: 9. The germline V gene encodes CDR1 MNHEY and CDR2 SMNVEV (reference sequence). The CDR3 is 16 residues long. CDR3 nucleotides: TGTGCCAGCAGTCCCCGGGACAGGGGGGGGATCTATGGCTACACCTTC. This gives the protein CASSPRDRGGIYGYTF.

The J gene is TRBJ1-5, the V gene TRBV19, with a weak D call TRBD1 (5 bases). The CDR3 runs 16 residues. Deletions cut 3 bases from V and 6 bases from J, with 18 bases between. CDR1 is LNHDA, CDR2 SQIVND, per germline (reference sequence). The CDR3 bases are TGTGCCAGTAGTATGGGGCCGGGGAGGGATCGTCAGCCCCAGCATTTT. It yields the protein CASSMGPGRDRQPQHF.

In its sample, this clonotype was seen many times. The chain carries TRBV3-1 and TRBJ1-2; the match to TRBD1 covers 8 bases. Germline V gene sequence: CDR1 LGHDT, CDR2 YNNKEL (reference sequence). The CDR3 runs to 16 residues. V was pared by 10 bases and J by 4 bases, with 17 bases of the junction left unmatched. The DNA of the CDR3 is TGTGCCACCAGAGCGAAAGGGACAGGTCAGCTCTATGGCTACACCTTC. Translation gives CATRAKGTGQLYGYTF.